This passage covers 9 T cell receptor beta chains from one sample sequenced in a study of blood T cell repertoires in COVID-19 (dated by TCRdb to about 2020). The library came from the immunoSEQ multiplex PCR assay. The source is immuneACCESS, and TCRdb retained only in-frame sequences with V and J called. Part of the clones is not carried over; for the studies checked, unresolved V genes explain less than half of this, and the remainder is unexplained. The sample table records some 250,000 clones; about 88% of these occur just once. Approximately 5.3% of the sample is taken by the ten largest. Specimen: peripheral blood. These receptors all stem from a woman aged 55-69 years with COVID-19, enrolled during active disease.

V usage is TRBV14 and J usage is TRBJ2-3, with D possibly TRBD2 on 5 matching bases. There are 15 residues in the CDR3. The germline V gene encodes CDR1 SGHDN and CDR2 FVKESK. The V gene lost 5 bases and the J gene lost 4 bases, with 16 bases spanning the gap. The CDR3: CASSGRARRPDTQYF. CDR3 nucleotides: TGTGCCAGCAGCGGGCGGGCCCGCCGCCCAGATACGCAGTATTTT.

The chain couples TRBV19 to TRBJ2-1; 14 nucleotides line up with TRBD2. The CDR3 spans 16 residues. V was pared by 2 bases and J by 7 bases, with 4 bases of the junction left unmatched. Germline V gene sequence: CDR1 LNHDA, CDR2 SQIVND (reference sequence). The CDR3 coding sequence is TGTGCCAGTAGTATACTGAGACTAGCGGGAGGGAATGAGCAGTTCTTC. Amino acid sequence: CASSILRLAGGNEQFF.

This rearrangement joins TRBV6-5 to TRBJ2-1; TRBD2 matches 7 bases. The V gene end was trimmed by 5 bases and the J gene end by 4 bases; junction bases not matched to a gene: 5. Per the germline V gene, CDR1 is MNHEY and CDR2 is SVGAGI. This CDR3 is built from 14 residues. The CDR3 spells CASSRTRGYNEQFF. DNA for the CDR3: TGTGCCAGCAGTCGGACTAGGGGATACAATGAGCAGTTCTTC.

V usage is TRBV4-3 and J usage is TRBJ1-3; 8 positions agree with TRBD1. There are 17 residues in the CDR3. V lost 0 bases and J lost 3; bases outside the gene matches: 7. Germline lookup yields CDR1 LGHNA and CDR2 YSLEER. The CDR3 is CASSQDFQGAYGNTIYF. The CDR3 nucleotides read TGCGCCAGCAGCCAAGATTTCCAGGGGGCATATGGAAACACCATATATTTT.

The genes are TRBV27 and TRBJ2-1; the match to TRBD2 covers 8 bases. V lost 7 bases and J lost 6; bases outside the gene matches: 5. CDR1 and CDR2 (germline): MNHEY, SMNVEV (reference sequence). The CDR3 has 13 residues. The CDR3 loop reads CASTGGRINEQFF. CDR3 sequence (DNA): TGTGCCAGCACAGGCGGGAGGATCAATGAGCAGTTCTTC.

This clone was seen a single time. The sample carries other DNA sequences with the same CDR3. The rearrangement links TRBV29-1 to TRBJ1-5; 8 bases fit TRBD1. Germline V lookup: CDR1 SQVTM, CDR2 ANQGSEA. The V gene end was trimmed by 6 bases and the J gene end by 1 base; junction bases not matched to a gene: 2. The CDR3 is 13 amino acids. CDR3 amino acids: CSVGDRSNQPQHF. Here the CDR3 DNA reads TGCAGCGTGGGGGACAGGAGCAATCAGCCCCAGCATTTT.

The sample holds one count of this clone. This chain links TRBV5-1 with TRBJ2-2; 7 nucleotides agree with TRBD1. There are 16 residues in the CDR3. V was pared by 0 bases and J by 1 base, with 3 bases of the junction left unmatched. CDR1 and CDR2 from the germline V gene are SGHRS and YFSETQ. The DNA of the CDR3 is TGCGCCAGCAGCTTGGTAGGACAGGTGAACACCGGGGAGCTGTTTTTT. Translation: CASSLVGQVNTGELFF. The full variable domain, completed using reference TRBV5-1 and TRBJ2-2, is KAGVTQTPRYLIKTRGQQVTLSCSPISGHRSVSWYQQTPGQGLQFLFEYFSETQRNKGNFPGRFSGRQFSNSRSEMNVSTLELGDSALYLCASSLVGQVNTGELFFGEGSRLTVL.

The chain couples TRBV9 to TRBJ2-2, with D possibly being TRBD1 (6 bases). The germline V and J ends were trimmed by 4 bases and 5 bases, with 9 bases remaining between them. The CDR3 loop spans 13 amino acids. Germline values: CDR1 SGDLS, CDR2 YYNGEE. This chain's CDR3 is CASSIQGTGELFF. The CDR3, as DNA: TGTGCCAGCAGCATACAGGGTACCGGGGAGCTGTTTTTT.

This clone was seen once. The chain recombines TRBV9 with TRBJ1-5, with a weak D call TRBD1 (6 bases). The germline CDR1 and CDR2 sequences are SGDLS and YYNGEE. The ends were cut back, 2 bases at V and 2 bases at J, with 8 bases in the middle. The CDR3 has 14 residues. In DNA, the CDR3 is TGTGCCAGCAGCGTGGGGGCCCGCAATCAGCCCCAGCATTTT. Protein: CASSVGARNQPQHF.